This T cell receptor beta chain was observed in a study of regulatory T cells in long-lasting Graves disease. Study findings and constraints: Peripheral blood was the sole material, not thyroid tissue.

For TCR beta, libraries came from iRepertoire HTBI primers and Arm-PCR of CDR3 regions. One entry per CDR3 protein results from TCRdb running MiXCR on the multiplex PCR reads. The repertoire holds some 410,000 distinct CDR3 sequences, with roughly 15% as singletons. This clonotype was counted ten times or more. What it recognizes is unknown. Time point given: newly diagnosed GD, antithyroid drugs for less than 3 months. Researchers made the TCR library from RNA that was extracted from PBMCs. The sample was also reused in another study, on T cells in Graves' hyperthyroidism and ophthalmopathy. Per that study: Stable disease denoted Graves' hyperthyroidism without ophthalmopathy progression within 18 months. The study excluded patients with uncontrolled infection, other autoimmune disease, pregnancy or lactation. In making diagnoses, clinical symptoms, serum thyroxine and TRAb, thyroid ultrasound and orbital computed tomography were all used.

Sequencing used peripheral blood mononuclear cells (PBMCs), obtained at new diagnosis, from a patient treated with antithyroid drugs. The clonotype originates from a woman aged 30 to 39 with Graves disease.

CDR3: CSARDLSGPDTQYF. Written as DNA, the CDR3 is TGCAGTGCTAGAGATCTTTCAGGGCCAGATACGCAGTATTTT. The chain links TRBV20-1 to TRBJ2-3; a possible D gene is TRBD1 (5 bases). The CDR3 is made up of 14 amino acids. Germline loops: CDR1 DFQATT, CDR2 SNEGSKA (reference sequence). The V and J ends lost 0 bases and 4 bases respectively, with 11 bases between them.